The 18 T cell receptor beta chains in this list originate from one sample, sequenced in a study of T-cell memory formation after mild COVID-19. TCRdb called the 5' RACE reads again in MiXCR, with one record for every CDR3 protein. In the table there are about 400,000 distinct CDR3 sequences, roughly 17% of which are singletons. The sequencing sample was made of PBMCs or a T cell subset sorted from them (not recorded which). Receptors were obtained from a man between 18 and 29 years old who had mild COVID-19 (a few samples of this study predate the infection). Cell type and time point are not known.

This clonotype was found a few times. V and J are TRBV12-3 or TRBV12-4 and TRBJ2-2, with 8 bases aligning to TRBD1. J was trimmed by 1 base and V by 2 bases; bases with no gene match: 9. CDR3 length: 18 amino acids. CDR3 nucleotide sequence: TGTGCCAGCAGTTTACACAGGGGGTCGTGGGGGAACACCGGGGAGCTGTTTTTT. Translating gives CASSLHRGSWGNTGELFF.

Worth noting for this clonotype: Sequence at one end of the junction differs from germline and may be a read error. The chain's CDR3 is CATSSLGPSPHF. The CDR3 DNA follows: TGTGCCACCAGCAGTCTCGGTCCGTCCCCCCACTTC. The chain uses TRBV15 and TRBJ2-5; D unclear. The CDR3 runs 12 residues. Germline V gene lookup returns CDR1 LNHNV and CDR2 YYDKDF (reference sequence).

This clonotype was seen more than once but under ten times. V gene TRBV5-5 combines with J gene TRBJ2-2; tentatively, D is TRBD2 (6 bases). V lost 1 base and J 0 bases, leaving 7 bases between the germline ends. Germline V gene data show CDR1 as SGHKS and CDR2 as YYEKEE (reference sequence). This CDR3 spans 15 amino acids. For the CDR3, the DNA is TGTGCCAGCAGCTTGCGGGGGACGAACACCGGGGAGCTGTTTTTT. This codes for CASSLRGTNTGELFF. Drawing the rest from reference TRBV5-5 and TRBJ2-2, the complete variable domain is DAGVTQSPTHLIKTRGQQVTLRCSPISGHKSVSWYQQVLGQGPQFIFQYYEKEERGRGNFPDRFSARQFPNYSSELNVNALLLGDSALYLCASSLRGTNTGELFFGEGSRLTVL.

Only one count was recorded for this clonotype. The V call is TRBV7-9, the J call TRBJ1-3; TRBD1 might be the D (5 bases). The CDR3 has 15 amino acids. Trimming stripped 1 base from V and 2 bases from J, with 9 bases between. Germline V lookup: CDR1 SEHNR, CDR2 FQNEAQ (reference sequence). As DNA, the CDR3 is TGTGCCAGCAGCTTAGTCGGGGACCCTGGAAACACCATATATTTT. Residues: CASSLVGDPGNTIYF.

V and J are TRBV9 and TRBJ1-1, with 7 bases aligning to TRBD1. CDR3 length: 14 residues. Trimming took 6 bases from V and 4 from J; bases not matched to a gene: 9. Per the germline V gene, CDR1 is SGDLS and CDR2 is YYNGEE. The CDR3 loop reads CASNPTGMGTEAFF. For the CDR3, the DNA is TGTGCCAGCAACCCGACAGGGATGGGCACTGAAGCTTTCTTT.

This chain uses TRBV14 with TRBJ2-1; D is ambiguous. Trimming removed 2 bases from V and 8 bases from J, with 13 bases in between. Looked up from germline, CDR1 is SGHDN and CDR2 is FVKESK. CDR3 length: 14 residues. The CDR3 bases are TGTGCCAGCAGCCAACGCTATTTAAGCGATGAGCAGTTCTTC. It is translated as CASSQRYLSDEQFF.

The table lists this clonotype with a few counts. The rearrangement joins TRBV3-1 to TRBJ2-7; no firm D call. Germline V gene data show CDR1 as LGHDT and CDR2 as YNNKEL (reference sequence). The CDR3 runs to 16 residues. Trimming left V 5 bases short and J 4 bases short, with 21 bases between. As DNA, the CDR3 is TGTGCCAGCAGCGCAGGAGACGGGCGCCGAAAGTACGAGCAGTACTTC. Translating it yields CASSAGDGRRKYEQYF.

This clonotype was observed many times. The chain employs TRBV7-6 and TRBJ2-3; TRBD2 matches 8 bases. V lost 3 bases to trimming and J lost 4 bases; unmatched junction nucleotides: 6. Germline CDR1 reads SGHVS; CDR2 reads FNYEAQ. The CDR3 loop spans 15 amino acids. CDR3 amino acids: CASSFPGLGADTQYF. DNA of the CDR3: TGTGCCAGCAGCTTCCCGGGACTAGGGGCAGATACGCAGTATTTT. The whole variable domain, filled in from reference TRBV7-6 and TRBJ2-3, reads GAGVSQSPRYKVTKRGQDVALRCDPISGHVSLYWYRQALGQGPEFLTYFNYEAQQDKSGLPNDRFSAERPEGSISTLTIQRTEQRDSAMYRCASSFPGLGADTQYFGPGTRLTVL.

This clonotype has only a few counts. The gene calls are TRBV5-1 and TRBJ2-1, with D perhaps assigned TRBD1 or TRBD2 (5 bases each). Trimming left V 2 bases short and J 9 bases short, with 18 bases between. CDR3 length: 15 residues. Germline CDR1 reads SGHRS; CDR2 reads YFSETQ. The CDR3 sequence: CASSFGAGTVTEQFF. The DNA for the CDR3 is TGCGCCAGCAGCTTTGGGGCAGGGACGGTAACTGAGCAGTTCTTC. The full variable domain, rest sourced from reference TRBV5-1 and TRBJ2-1, is KAGVTQTPRYLIKTRGQQVTLSCSPISGHRSVSWYQQTPGQGLQFLFEYFSETQRNKGNFPGRFSGRQFSNSRSEMNVSTLELGDSALYLCASSFGAGTVTEQFFGPGTRLTVL.

This clonotype was seen only a few times. The chain is built from TRBV15 and TRBJ1-6; a weak D match, TRBD1 (6 bases). Trimming took 3 bases from V and 8 from J, leaving 14 bases between them. The CDR3 runs 15 residues. CDR1 and CDR2 from the germline V gene are LNHNV and YYDKDF (reference sequence). This chain's CDR3 is CATSSQTGRYSPLHF. DNA of the CDR3: TGTGCCACCAGCAGCCAGACAGGACGGTATTCACCCCTCCACTTT.

The V and J genes are TRBV6-2 or TRBV6-3 and TRBJ1-4, with 8 bases lining up with TRBD1. Germline assignment: CDR1 MNHEY and CDR2 SVGEGT. The J segment lost 5 bases and the V segment lost 6 bases, leaving 2 bases of the junction unmatched. The CDR3 spans 13 residues. For the CDR3, the DNA is TGTGCCAGCAGGTGGACAGGGAATGAAAAACTGTTTTTT. It specifies CASRWTGNEKLFF.

The J gene is TRBJ2-7, the V gene TRBV10-2; TRBD2 aligns across 11 bases. The CDR3 runs to 15 residues. The J segment lost 0 bases and the V segment lost 8 bases, leaving 6 bases of the junction unmatched. Germline CDR1 and CDR2: WSHSY and SAAADI. CDR3 bases: TGCGCCAGCTTGGGACTAGCGGAAAGCTCCTACGAGCAGTACTTC. Its protein product is CASLGLAESSYEQYF.

The chain employs TRBV6-5 and TRBJ2-4, with a tentative D call TRBD2 (6 bases). Germline lookup yields CDR1 MNHEY and CDR2 SVGAGI. The CDR3 contains 16 residues. Trimming stripped 0 bases from V and 1 base from J, with 10 bases between. CDR3: CASSYSLGRAKNIQYF. The CDR3, as DNA: TGTGCCAGCAGTTACTCCCTTGGGAGGGCCAAAAACATTCAGTACTTC.

The chain joins TRBV5-1 to TRBJ1-2; 10 bases fit TRBD1. Germline values: CDR1 SGHRS, CDR2 YFSETQ. The CDR3 is made up of 16 amino acids. Germline trimming cut 3 bases from V and 8 bases from J; bases unmatched to any gene: 13. CDR3 residues: CASSSALGQGSGGYTF. The CDR3 DNA reads as TGCGCCAGCAGCTCCGCCCTGGGACAGGGGTCGGGAGGCTACACCTTC.

The chain uses TRBV19 and TRBJ1-4; D may be TRBD1 (5 bases). The CDR3 spans 17 residues. Germline V gene data show CDR1 as LNHDA and CDR2 as SQIVND (reference sequence). The V end lost 6 bases, the J end lost 1 base, and 18 bases lay between the germline ends. CDR3 bases: TGTGCCAGTAGCCAGGGCCCAGGGAGGAGAACTAATGAAAAACTGTTTTTT. Translation: CASSQGPGRRTNEKLFF.

Here the CDR3 reads CATSRGEYNEQFF. CDR3 coding DNA: TGTGCCACCAGCAGAGGCGAGTACAATGAGCAGTTCTTC. The genes are TRBV15 and TRBJ2-1; unclear D gene. Looked up from germline, CDR1 is LNHNV and CDR2 is YYDKDF (reference sequence). V was clipped by 1 base and J by 4 bases, with 5 bases between them. The CDR3 extends over 13 amino acids.

This clonotype has more than one count but fewer than ten. V usage is TRBV20-1 and J usage is TRBJ1-2; D gene unclear. Trimming left V 0 bases short and J 2 bases short, with 13 bases between. The germline V gene encodes CDR1 DFQATT and CDR2 SNEGSKA (reference sequence). The CDR3 covers 15 residues. CDR3 residues: CSARDEGLTNYGYTF. The CDR3 DNA is TGCAGTGCTAGAGATGAAGGACTGACAAACTATGGCTACACCTTC.

V is TRBV6-2 or TRBV6-3 and J is TRBJ2-7, with a tentative D call TRBD2 (5 bases). V was cut by 0 bases and J by 4 bases, with 13 bases left in between. The CDR3 runs 15 residues. Germline assignment: CDR1 MNHEY and CDR2 SVGEGT. CDR3 DNA sequence: TGTGCCAGCAGTTACTCTCTAGACTATAGATACGAGCAGTACGTC. Encoded protein: CASSYSLDYRYEQYV.